These 10 T cell receptor beta chains were all obtained from the same sample, sequenced in a study of shared clonotypes between healthy human individuals. TCRdb's table, derived via immunoSEQ multiplex PCR, lists solely in-frame clones and lacks some. Among about 2 million clones listed, 95% were seen once. Sequenced: naive CD4+ T cells sorted from blood. Subset here: CD45RA+ positively selected. Receptors originate from a man between 18 and 29 years old in good health.

The chain links TRBV7-9 to TRBJ2-7, with D perhaps matching TRBD2 (6 bases). V was clipped by 3 bases and J by 4 bases, with 19 bases between them. Germline V gene data show CDR1 as SEHNR and CDR2 as FQNEAQ (reference sequence). The CDR3 is 16 residues long. Here the CDR3 DNA reads TGTGCCAGCAGCTTCTTCTCTGGCGGGGCACAGTACGAGCAGTACTTC. As protein: CASSFFSGGAQYEQYF.

The rearrangement uses TRBV27 and TRBJ1-5; D is unresolved. The V end was cut by 6 bases, the J end by 3 bases, with 12 bases between. The CDR3 covers 14 residues. Germline CDR1 reads MNHEY; CDR2 reads SMNVEV (reference sequence). The CDR3 DNA is TGTGCCAGCAGCACCCGACCGATCAATCAGCCCCAGCATTTT. This sequence encodes CASSTRPINQPQHF.

This sequence joins TRBV28 and TRBJ1-1; D is perhaps TRBD1 (5 bases). This CDR3 has 14 residues. V was trimmed by 7 bases and J by 1 base, leaving 13 bases between them. Germline V CDR1 and CDR2: MDHEN, SYDVKM. CDR3 nucleotide sequence: TGTGCCAGCATCCGGGGGGGAACGAACACTGAAGCTTTCTTT. Residues: CASIRGGTNTEAFF.

The chain couples TRBV14 to TRBJ2-3; tentative D call: TRBD2 (6 bases). V was clipped by 4 bases and J by 3 bases, with 11 bases between them. The germline CDR1 and CDR2 sequences are SGHDN and FVKESK. CDR3 size: 14 residues. This CDR3 reads CASSRREFTDTQYF. The CDR3 DNA is TGTGCCAGCAGCCGACGGGAGTTTACAGATACGCAGTATTTT. The full variable domain, rest sourced from reference TRBV14 and TRBJ2-3, is EAGVTQFPSHSVIEKGQTVTLRCDPISGHDNLYWYRRVMGKEIKFLLHFVKESKQDESGMPNNRFLAERTGGTYSTLKVQPAELEDSGVYFCASSRREFTDTQYFGPGTRLTVL.

The chain is built from TRBV5-4 and TRBJ2-4; a possible D gene is TRBD2 (5 bases). Germline CDR1 reads SGHNT; CDR2 reads YYREEE (reference sequence). The ends were cut back, 7 bases at V and 3 bases at J, with 23 bases in the middle. This CDR3 region has 17 residues. Here the CDR3 reads CASGETRGNLGKNIQYF. The CDR3, as DNA: TGTGCCAGCGGAGAGACCAGAGGGAATTTGGGCAAAAACATTCAGTACTTC.

This rearrangement joins TRBV10-3 to TRBJ2-1, with a weak D call TRBD2 (5 bases). The V end was cut by 3 bases, the J end by 1 base, with 7 bases between. Germline CDR1 ENHRY, CDR2 SYGVKD. The CDR3 totals 14 residues. The CDR3 here is CAISDGESYNEQFF. DNA for the CDR3: TGTGCCATCAGTGACGGGGAATCCTACAATGAGCAGTTCTTC.

The chain carries TRBV28 and TRBJ1-2, with 9 bases that match TRBD1. Germline values: CDR1 MDHEN, CDR2 SYDVKM. V lost 7 bases to trimming and J lost 8 bases; unmatched junction nucleotides: 14. This CDR3 is 15 amino acids long. Written as DNA, the CDR3 is TGTGCCAGCACCTCTCCGGGACAGGGTGAGGGGGGCTACACCTTC. Translation: CASTSPGQGEGGYTF.

V usage is TRBV9 and J usage is TRBJ2-2; 7 nucleotides agree with TRBD1. The V gene end was trimmed by 5 bases and the J gene end by 0 bases; junction bases not matched to a gene: 1. The CDR3 extends over 14 amino acids. CDR1 SGDLS and CDR2 YYNGEE come from the germline V gene. The CDR3 region has the DNA TGTGCCAGCAGTGACAGGGCGAACACCGGGGAGCTGTTTTTT. It yields the protein CASSDRANTGELFF.

Details on this clone: Other DNA sequences from this sample encode an identical CDR3 as well. V is TRBV7-2 and J is TRBJ2-7, with D unclear. The CDR3 covers 12 residues. Germline V gives CDR1 SGHTA, CDR2 FQGNSA. Trimming pared 2 bases from V and 2 bases from J, leaving 4 bases between. In nucleotides, the CDR3 is TGTGCCAGCAGCTTAAGAGCCTACGAGCAGTACTTC. Amino acid sequence: CASSLRAYEQYF.

V is TRBV4-1 and J is TRBJ2-7; D perhaps matches TRBD2 (7 bases). V lost 1 base and J 5 bases, leaving 18 bases between the germline ends. The length of the CDR3 is 16 residues. The V gene's germline CDR1 is MGHRA and CDR2 YSYEKL. The CDR3 reads CASSQVLTGGRHEQYF. CDR3 sequence (DNA): TGCGCCAGCAGCCAAGTCCTAACGGGGGGCCGCCACGAGCAGTACTTC.